A single sample gave rise to the 30 T cell receptor beta chains below, sequenced in a study of T cells in Graves' hyperthyroidism and ophthalmopathy. From RNA transcripts, TCR beta CDR3 regions were amplified. TCR CDR3 regions were first amplified by RT-PCR with HTBI primers. TCRdb re-analysed the multiplex PCR reads in MiXCR, keeping a single row per CDR3 protein. The table records about 340,000 distinct CDR3 sequences, about 18% of them present only once. The sample taken for sequencing was blood. These receptors originate from a woman between 50 and 59 years old with Graves' hyperthyroidism.

This clonotype was seen only a few times. V gene TRBV20-1 combines with J gene TRBJ1-4; D uncertain. With 3 bases removed from V and 4 bases from J, the gap between germline ends came to 9 bases. The CDR3 consists of 13 residues. Germline lookup yields CDR1 DFQATT and CDR2 SNEGSKA (reference sequence). CDR3 coding DNA: TGCAGTGCTAGTGCCGGCTTTAATGAAAAACTGTTTTTT. Its protein product is CSASAGFNEKLFF.

The chain combines TRBV6-1 with TRBJ2-1, with D perhaps matching TRBD2 (5 bases). There are 14 residues in the CDR3. Germline values: CDR1 MNHNS, CDR2 SASEGT. Trimming shortened V by 7 bases and J by 0 bases, and 10 bases separated the two germline ends. CDR3 DNA sequence: TGTGCCAGCAAGAGCGGAGACTCCTACAATGAGCAGTTCTTC. Translation gives CASKSGDSYNEQFF.

This clonotype showed up many times. The V call is TRBV2, the J call TRBJ1-5; D is ambiguous. This CDR3 spans 15 amino acids. V lost 0 bases and J lost 2, with 8 bases in between. Germline CDR1 reads SNHLY; CDR2 reads FYNNEI. The CDR3 loop reads CASSEAWAGNQPQHF. The CDR3, as DNA: TGTGCCAGCAGTGAAGCGTGGGCCGGCAATCAGCCCCAGCATTTT.

Ten or more counts support this clonotype. V usage is TRBV11-2 and J usage is TRBJ1-5; D is unclear. The CDR3 is made up of 12 amino acids. V gave up 3 bases and J gave up 9 bases, with 9 bases separating them. Germline CDR1 and CDR2: SGHAT and FQNNGV. CDR3 residues: CASSFNSGPQHF. The CDR3 bases are TGTGCCAGCAGCTTCAATTCCGGGCCCCAGCATTTT.

This clonotype showed up just a few times. This chain connects TRBV30 to TRBJ2-7, with D tentatively TRBD1 (6 bases). Germline V gene sequence: CDR1 GTSNPN, CDR2 SVGIG (reference sequence). V was pared by 0 bases and J by 6 bases, with 12 bases between. The CDR3 is made up of 13 amino acids. The CDR3 nucleotides are TGTGCCTGGAGTGTAGATCAAGGGGGCGAGCAGTACTTC. This gives the protein CAWSVDQGGEQYF.

This clonotype was seen many times. The chain recombines TRBV6-1 with TRBJ1-1; possibly TRBD1 for D (5 bases). V gave up 3 bases and J gave up 3 bases, with 23 bases separating them. CDR1 MNHNS and CDR2 SASEGT come from the germline V gene. The CDR3 contains 18 residues. The CDR3 spells CASSELLDIPDLYTEAFF. The CDR3 coding sequence is TGTGCCAGCAGTGAGTTATTGGACATCCCGGACCTGTACACTGAAGCTTTCTTT.

This clonotype was detected many times. V is TRBV27 and J is TRBJ2-3; TRBD1 matches 11 bases. The CDR3 is 14 residues long. Per germline, CDR1 MNHEY and CDR2 SMNVEV (reference sequence). Unmatched junction bases numbered 5, after V lost 8 bases and J lost 4 bases. The CDR3 spells CASSWTGGSDTQYF. For the CDR3, the DNA is TGTGCCAGCTCCTGGACAGGGGGCTCAGATACGCAGTATTTT.

The J gene is TRBJ1-1, the V gene TRBV5-1; D is perhaps TRBD1 (5 bases). The V end lost 0 bases, the J end lost 7 bases, and 10 bases lay between the germline ends. The CDR3 runs to 13 residues. Germline-derived CDR1 and CDR2 are SGHRS and YFSETQ. In DNA form, the CDR3 reads TGCGCCAGCAGCTTGGTAGTGGGGGATGAAGCTTTCTTT. It translates to CASSLVVGDEAFF.

Comments on this clonotype: No conserved phenylalanine or tryptophan is present at the end of the CDR3, so a read error is the likely explanation. The chain uses TRBV11-2 and TRBJ1-1; 9 bases map to TRBD1. The CDR3 consists of 14 residues. The germline CDR1 and CDR2 sequences are SGHAT and FQNNGV. Trimming took 9 bases from V and 3 from J; bases not matched to a gene: 8. CDR3 region: CASSRRTGDTEAFI. The CDR3 bases are TGTGCCAGTAGCCGCCGGACAGGGGACACTGAAGCTTTCATT.

The V gene is TRBV4-1, the J gene TRBJ2-2; D might be TRBD1 (6 bases). The CDR3 runs to 14 residues. CDR1 is MGHRA and CDR2 is YSYEKL in the germline V gene. Trimming left V 4 bases short and J 5 bases short, with 11 bases between. The CDR3 loop is CASSPLGATGELFF. DNA for the CDR3: TGCGCCAGCAGCCCCCTGGGGGCTACCGGGGAGCTGTTTTTT.

This rearrangement joins TRBV28 to TRBJ2-2; the match to TRBD1 covers 11 bases. This CDR3 is built from 17 residues. Germline CDR1 reads MDHEN; CDR2 reads SYDVKM. V gave up 4 bases and J gave up 9 bases; unmatched junction bases: 13. CDR3 in DNA: TGTGCCAGCAGTTCTTGGACAGGGGGCTTATCGGACCGGGAGCTGTTTTTT. This gives the protein CASSSWTGGLSDRELFF.

This clonotype was detected ten times or more. This chain connects TRBV18 to TRBJ2-3, with 8 positions matching TRBD2. CDR1 and CDR2 from the germline V gene are KGHSH and LQKENI. With 8 bases clipped from V and 3 bases from J, the junction kept 10 bases outside the gene matches. The CDR3 spans 15 residues. In DNA form, the CDR3 reads TGTGCCAGCAGCCCCCCGGGGGGGAGGACAGATACGCAGTATTTT. It yields the protein CASSPPGGRTDTQYF. Filled out from reference TRBV18 and TRBJ2-3, the complete variable domain reads NAGVMQNPRHLVRRRGQEARLRCSPMKGHSHVYWYRQLPEEGLKFMVYLQKENIIDESGMPKERFSAEFPKEGPSILRIQQVVRGDSAAYFCASSPPGGRTDTQYFGPGTRLTVL.

The chain uses TRBV2 and TRBJ1-6, with unresolved D. Germline V gives CDR1 SNHLY, CDR2 FYNNEI. The CDR3 consists of 11 residues. V lost 8 bases and J lost 10, with 9 bases in between. The CDR3 DNA is TGTGCCAGCGGTCAGGACTCACCCCTCCACTTT. It translates to CASGQDSPLHF.

The gene calls are TRBV18 and TRBJ2-5; D is unclear. Trimming pared 4 bases from V and 0 bases from J, leaving 6 bases between. Germline V gene lookup returns CDR1 KGHSH and CDR2 LQKENI. This CDR3 is 13 amino acids long. CDR3 region: CASSQMNQETQYF. DNA for the CDR3: TGTGCCAGCTCACAAATGAACCAAGAGACCCAGTACTTC.

This clonotype turned up a few times. The chain carries TRBV5-1 and TRBJ1-2, with D possibly matching TRBD1 (6 bases). The CDR3 consists of 14 residues. The V end lost 2 bases, the J end lost 4 bases, and 12 bases lay between the germline ends. The germline gives CDR1 SGHRS, CDR2 YFSETQ. CDR3 residues: CASSFRTDRYGYTF. The CDR3 nucleotides are TGCGCCAGCAGCTTCCGGACAGACCGCTATGGCTACACCTTC.

This clonotype appeared many times. CDR3 in amino acids: CASSLTWGETQYF. The CDR3 nucleotides read TGTGCCAGCAGTTTAACCTGGGGCGAGACCCAGTACTTC. V is TRBV28 and J is TRBJ2-5; perhaps TRBD1 as D (5 bases). With 2 bases removed from V and 5 bases from J, the gap between germline ends came to 9 bases. Per the germline V gene, CDR1 is MDHEN and CDR2 is SYDVKM. CDR3 size: 13 residues.

At least ten counts were recorded for this clonotype. This chain uses TRBV20-1 with TRBJ2-3, with D perhaps TRBD2 (5 bases). Between the trimmed V and J ends, which lost 4 bases and 4 bases, there was a span of 18 bases. The CDR3 is made up of 15 amino acids. Germline CDR1 and CDR2: DFQATT and SNEGSKA (reference sequence). The CDR3 nucleotides are TGCAGTGCTACCAGGACTGTTGGGGATCCAGATACGCAGTATTTT. Its protein product is CSATRTVGDPDTQYF.

This clonotype was picked up a small number of times. The chain combines TRBV6-1 with TRBJ1-2; the match to TRBD1 covers 9 bases. The germline V gene has CDR1 MNHNS and CDR2 SASEGT. This CDR3 spans 16 amino acids. The trim removed 5 bases at V and 5 bases at J, leaving 12 bases unmatched. The CDR3 loop reads CASSLLRTGDEYGYTF. In DNA form, the CDR3 reads TGTGCCAGCAGTCTCCTCCGGACAGGGGATGAATATGGCTACACCTTC.

V is TRBV20-1 and J is TRBJ1-4; tentative D call: TRBD1 (5 bases). The CDR3 sequence is 14 residues long. The V and J ends lost 6 bases and 1 base respectively, with 12 bases between them. CDR1 is DFQATT, CDR2 SNEGSKA, per germline (reference sequence). CDR3 nucleotide sequence: TGCAGTGCCCGACGGGACTTAACTAATGAAAAACTGTTTTTT. Protein sequence: CSARRDLTNEKLFF.

This clonotype came up a few times. This chain connects TRBV28 to TRBJ1-2; 7 positions agree with TRBD1. Per the germline V gene, CDR1 is MDHEN and CDR2 is SYDVKM. The trim removed 4 bases at V and 4 bases at J, leaving 12 bases unmatched. This CDR3 is built from 16 residues. The CDR3 here is CASSYAGPGQLYGYTF. The DNA of the CDR3 is TGTGCCAGCAGTTACGCGGGGCCGGGACAGCTCTATGGCTACACCTTC.

The table lists this clonotype with a few counts. The rearrangement links TRBV2 to TRBJ2-1, with TRBD2 matching over 10 bases. The length of the CDR3 is 15 residues. The V segment lost 8 bases and the J segment 7 bases; nucleotides outside the gene matches: 11. Germline V gives CDR1 SNHLY, CDR2 FYNNEI. CDR3 nucleotides: TGTGCCAGCTTCGAAGGGGTTAGCGGGAGGAATGAGCAGTTCTTC. Translated: CASFEGVSGRNEQFF.

The rearrangement links TRBV7-9 to TRBJ2-1; 9 nucleotides align to TRBD2. V shed 5 bases, J shed 8 bases, and the junction held 7 bases outside the gene matches. This CDR3 region has 14 residues. CDR1 and CDR2 from the germline V gene are SEHNR and FQNEAQ (reference sequence). DNA for the CDR3: TGTGCCAGCAGCGGACTAGCGTACGGGGATGAGCAGTTCTTC. Translation gives CASSGLAYGDEQFF. The variable domain in full, completed from reference TRBV7-9 and TRBJ2-1, reads DTGVSQNPRHKITKRGQNVTFRCDPISEHNRLYWYRQTLGQGPEFLTYFQNEAQLEKSRLLSDRFSAERPKGSFSTLEIQRTEQGDSAMYLCASSGLAYGDEQFFGPGTRLTVL.

Of note for this clonotype: A much larger clone differs by one base, so this may be a read error. V is TRBV20-1 and J is TRBJ2-3; 9 positions match TRBD2. The length of the CDR3 is 13 residues. The germline CDR1 and CDR2 sequences are DFQATT and SNEGSKA (reference sequence). Losses at the gene ends were 5 bases for V and 4 bases for J; bases not matched to a gene: 4. CDR3 sequence: CSAGSGSPDTQYF. The CDR3 nucleotides read TGCAGTGCTGGTAGCGGGAGCCCAGATACGCAGTATTTT.

In this sample, this clonotype turned up a few times. V and J are TRBV19 and TRBJ2-1; 11 bases agree with TRBD2. The CDR3 sequence is 16 residues long. V shed 4 bases and J 4 bases; nucleotides not matched to a gene: 6. Germline CDR1 reads LNHDA; CDR2 reads SQIVND (reference sequence). CDR3 region: CASSTGTSGLYNEQFF. The CDR3, as DNA: TGTGCCAGTAGTACAGGGACTAGCGGATTATACAATGAGCAGTTCTTC. The entire variable domain, with the rest obtained from reference TRBV19 and TRBJ2-1, is as follows: DGGITQSPKYLFRKEGQNVTLSCEQNLNHDAMYWYRQDPGQGLRLIYYSQIVNDFQKGDIAEGYSVSREKKESFPLTVTSAQKNPTAFYLCASSTGTSGLYNEQFFGPGTRLTVL.

This chain joins TRBV19 and TRBJ1-1; D gene uncertain. This CDR3 spans 17 amino acids. From germline, CDR1 is LNHDA and CDR2 SQIVND (reference sequence). With 7 bases removed from V and 0 bases from J, the gap between germline ends came to 21 bases. CDR3 sequence: CASTPQPPGSMNTEAFF. CDR3 sequence (DNA): TGTGCCAGTACCCCCCAACCCCCGGGGAGCATGAACACTGAAGCTTTCTTT.

This clonotype appeared a few times. The chain employs TRBV20-1 and TRBJ1-2; TRBD1 might be the D (5 bases). Germline-derived CDR1 and CDR2 are DFQATT and SNEGSKA (reference sequence). CDR3 length equals 11 residues. Trimming took 6 bases from V and 8 from J, leaving 13 bases between them. The CDR3, as DNA: TGCAGTGCCCATCAGGGAGCCGGCTACACCTTC. Amino acid sequence: CSAHQGAGYTF.

V is TRBV6-6 and J is TRBJ1-5, with D hard to call. Trimming took 0 bases from V and 0 from J, leaving 9 bases between them. The CDR3 is made up of 16 amino acids. CDR1 is MNHNY, CDR2 SVGAGI, per germline (reference sequence). Written as DNA, the CDR3 is TGTGCCAGCAGTTACTCGATCCATTATAGCAATCAGCCCCAGCATTTT. It encodes CASSYSIHYSNQPQHF.

In this sample, this clonotype turned up many times. The rearrangement links TRBV5-5 to TRBJ2-1, with D tentatively TRBD1 or TRBD2 (5 bases each). CDR1 is SGHKS, CDR2 YYEKEE, per germline (reference sequence). The CDR3 is 15 residues long. V lost 0 bases and J 6 bases, leaving 13 bases between the germline ends. Here the CDR3 DNA reads TGTGCCAGCAGCTTGGTCGGGGTTGGGGGCAATGAGCAGTTCTTC. Encoded protein: CASSLVGVGGNEQFF.

V gene TRBV29-1 combines with J gene TRBJ2-3; 8 bases agree with TRBD1. V shed 7 bases, J shed 4 bases, and the junction held 7 bases outside the gene matches. Germline V CDR1 and CDR2: SQVTM, ANQGSEA. The CDR3 covers 13 residues. CDR3 sequence (DNA): TGCAGCGCTTCGGACAGGGACGCAGATACGCAGTATTTT. Protein sequence: CSASDRDADTQYF.

In its sample, this clonotype was seen a few times. The chain combines TRBV20-1 with TRBJ2-5; possible D gene TRBD2, 6 bases. V was clipped by 0 bases and J by 5 bases, with 16 bases between them. The CDR3 length is 15 residues. Per the germline V gene, CDR1 is DFQATT and CDR2 is SNEGSKA (reference sequence). The CDR3 spells CSARDWGVIGETQYF. CDR3 in DNA: TGCAGTGCTAGAGACTGGGGGGTGATTGGTGAGACCCAGTACTTC.